This T cell receptor beta chain was obtained from a study of cytomegalovirus exposure and HLA in healthy donors. PCR was performed using 60 Vbeta and 13 Jbeta primers. TCRdb's table, derived via immunoSEQ multiplex PCR, lists solely in-frame clones and lacks some. This sample has some 130,000 clones; over 70% occur once, and the top ten carry around 1.8%. The V and J ends lost 1 base and 6 bases respectively, with 15 bases between them. This CDR3 region has 16 residues. Germline CDR1 reads MDHEN; CDR2 reads SYDVKM. The sequence derives from a woman in her thirties or forties in good health and CMV-seronegative. Specimen: PBMCs. The chain recombines TRBV28 with TRBJ1-4; D uncertain. Here the CDR3 DNA reads TGTGCCAGCAGTTTATCTGGCCCTTCCGGGGATGAAAAACTGTTTTTT. Translated, it gives CASSLSGPSGDEKLFF.